This T cell receptor beta chain was recorded in a study of cytomegalovirus exposure and HLA in healthy donors. V lost 4 bases and J lost 3; bases outside the gene matches: 10. Per germline, CDR1 SGHRS and CDR2 YFSETQ. CDR3 size: 16 residues. Overall study results and limits: TCR beta sequences numbering more than 15,000 were associated with HLA alleles at 0.05 false discovery rate in a later analysis. Cytomegalovirus status was reportedly diagnosed by the classifier with high sensitivity and specificity.

Details on this clone: Its antigen is as yet unknown.

The PCR employed 60 Vbeta primers together with 13 Jbeta primers. TCRdb keeps only in-frame clones here, not all; method: immunoSEQ multiplex PCR. The table shows 120,000 to 150,000 clones, with about 79% occurring only once. The TCR sequence derives from a male donor in good health and CMV-seronegative. This chain uses TRBV5-1 with TRBJ1-1; 9 bases line up with TRBD1. The sequencing input was PBMCs. CDR3 region: CASSRPGTGFDTEAFF. The CDR3 DNA follows: TGCGCCAGCAGCCGTCCCGGGACAGGGTTCGACACTGAAGCTTTCTTT. The complete variable domain, with remaining parts taken from reference TRBV5-1 and TRBJ1-1, reads KAGVTQTPRYLIKTRGQQVTLSCSPISGHRSVSWYQQTPGQGLQFLFEYFSETQRNKGNFPGRFSGRQFSNSRSEMNVSTLELGDSALYLCASSRPGTGFDTEAFFGQGTRLTVV.